This T cell receptor beta chain was profiled in a study of OX40 agonist ivuxolimab in advanced cancers. Measured with immunoSEQ multiplex PCR; TCRdb has only the in-frame clones, and not every one. The sample has roughly 56,000 clones; around 89% are singletons. Germline CDR1 is GTSNPN and CDR2 is SVGIG (reference sequence). CDR3 length: 13 amino acids. V trimming: 4 bases; J trimming: 4 bases; junction bases outside the gene matches: 4. The receptor was isolated from an adult with an advanced solid tumor such as melanoma, head and neck, liver or kidney cancer. The genes are TRBV30 and TRBJ1-2; 9 bases map to TRBD1. The input for sequencing was CD4+ or CD8+ T cells sorted from blood, taken in a trial of the OX40 agonist ivuxolimab. CDR3 coding DNA: TGTGCCTGGAACCCGGGACAGGGCTATGGCTACACCTTC. Amino acid sequence: CAWNPGQGYGYTF.